A single sample is the source of the 25 T cell receptor beta chains below, sequenced in a study of sequential checkpoint blockade in melanoma (dated by TCRdb to about 2019). The treatment or condition label corresponds to: randomized to nivolumab then ipilimumab (arm A) or the reverse (arm B). The library came from the immunoSEQ multiplex PCR assay. TCRdb obtained this table from immuneACCESS and retained in-frame rearrangements with V and J assigned. These tables miss some clones; where compared with another copy, unresolved V genes account for less than half of the shortfall, and the remainder is unexplained. This sample holds about 19,000 clones; around 78% were observed only once. Of the sample, 20% is held by the ten largest clones. This specimen consisted of CD8+ T cells sorted from blood (inferred from file names), obtained from a patient given nivolumab and ipilimumab in sequence. The receptors originated from a human donor with melanoma.

This sequence joins TRBV2 and TRBJ2-7, with D possibly TRBD1 on 6 matching bases. The length of the CDR3 is 18 residues. V dropped 0 bases and J dropped 0 bases, with 18 bases sitting between them. Germline V gene sequence: CDR1 SNHLY, CDR2 FYNNEI. In DNA form, the CDR3 reads TGTGCCAGCAGTGAAGCGCTTAGGGGGACCTCCCTCTCCTACGAGCAGTACTTC. This sequence encodes CASSEALRGTSLSYEQYF.

This chain connects TRBV27 to TRBJ2-1, with 8 bases fitting TRBD2. From germline, CDR1 is MNHEY and CDR2 SMNVEV (reference sequence). The V gene end was trimmed by 4 bases and the J gene end by 2 bases; junction bases not matched to a gene: 4. There are 15 residues in the CDR3. The CDR3 DNA follows: TGTGCCAGCAGTTCCGGGAGGGTTACCTACAATGAGCAGTTCTTC. Its translation: CASSSGRVTYNEQFF.

This chain connects TRBV13 to TRBJ1-2; no definite D call. The CDR3 runs to 15 residues. V was trimmed by 3 bases and J by 1 base, leaving 12 bases between them. Per the germline V gene, CDR1 is PRHDT and CDR2 is FYEKMQ (reference sequence). The CDR3 protein is CASSFVLGDNYGYTF. The DNA for the CDR3 is TGTGCCAGCAGCTTCGTCCTCGGGGATAACTATGGCTACACCTTC. Supplemented by reference TRBV13 and TRBJ1-2, the full variable domain reads AAGVIQSPRHLIKEKRETATLKCYPIPRHDTVYWYQQGPGQDPQFLISFYEKMQSDKGSIPDRFSAQQFSDYHSELNMSSLELGDSALYFCASSFVLGDNYGYTFGSGTRLTVV.

J is TRBJ2-1 and V is TRBV15; D is possibly TRBD1 (6 bases). Trimming shortened V by 5 bases and J by 8 bases, and 22 bases separated the two germline ends. The CDR3 has 16 amino acids. The germline V gene has CDR1 LNHNV and CDR2 YYDKDF (reference sequence). This chain's CDR3 is CATSRRRGSARDEQFF. CDR3 DNA: TGTGCCACCAGCCGGCGAAGGGGGTCCGCACGGGATGAGCAGTTCTTC.

The V call is TRBV7-9, the J call TRBJ1-2, with 7 bases identical to TRBD1. The V segment lost 4 bases and the J segment 8 bases; nucleotides outside the gene matches: 10. This CDR3 is built from 14 residues. Germline CDR1 and CDR2: SEHNR and FQNEAQ (reference sequence). CDR3 amino acids: CASSSVGTAIGYTF. CDR3 DNA sequence: TGTGCCAGCAGCTCCGTAGGGACAGCCATAGGCTACACCTTC.

This clone was detected only once. The genes are TRBV29-1 and TRBJ2-1; no clear D. CDR1 is SQVTM, CDR2 ANQGSEA, per germline. This CDR3 is 11 amino acids long. Deletions cut 6 bases from V and 4 bases from J, with 7 bases between. CDR3 nucleotide sequence: TGCAGCGTACGGGTTTACAATGAGCAGTTCTTC. It is translated as CSVRVYNEQFF.

The V and J genes are TRBV6-1 and TRBJ1-1; D ambiguous. V was cut by 3 bases and J by 1 base, with 12 bases left in between. CDR3 length: 15 amino acids. Germline loops: CDR1 MNHNS, CDR2 SASEGT. The CDR3 sequence is CASSEQAFQNTEAFF. CDR3 sequence (DNA): TGTGCCAGCAGTGAGCAGGCCTTTCAGAACACTGAAGCTTTCTTT.

This CDR3 is CSVGLSHEQYF. CDR3 nucleotide sequence: TGCAGCGTTGGGTTAAGCCACGAGCAGTACTTC. V is TRBV29-1 and J is TRBJ2-7; D remains unclear. Germline V gene sequence: CDR1 SQVTM, CDR2 ANQGSEA. There are 11 residues in the CDR3. V lost 4 bases and J 5 bases, leaving 9 bases between the germline ends.

This clone occurred a few times. The J gene is TRBJ1-5, the V gene TRBV19; D remains ambiguous. Germline V gene data show CDR1 as LNHDA and CDR2 as SQIVND (reference sequence). V gave up 3 bases and J gave up 4 bases, with 10 bases separating them. The CDR3 extends over 14 amino acids. The CDR3 DNA is TGTGCCAGTAGTATTAGCCCCTCAAATCAGCCCCAGCATTTT. Residues: CASSISPSNQPQHF.

This clone was detected a few times. The chain combines TRBV5-4 with TRBJ2-7; D not resolved. The V and J ends lost 0 bases and 2 bases respectively, with 9 bases between them. Germline-derived CDR1 and CDR2 are SGHNT and YYREEE (reference sequence). This CDR3 has 14 residues. The CDR3 is CASSLELSAYEQYF. The DNA of the CDR3 is TGTGCCAGCAGCTTGGAACTTTCTGCCTACGAGCAGTACTTC.

This chain links TRBV15 with TRBJ2-1; the match to TRBD2 covers 11 bases. Germline trimming cut 0 bases from V and 9 bases from J; bases unmatched to any gene: 7. The CDR3 length is 16 residues. CDR1 and CDR2 (germline): LNHNV, YYDKDF (reference sequence). CDR3 residues: CATSRDRLAGGAEQFF. The CDR3 nucleotides read TGTGCCACCAGCAGAGATCGGCTAGCGGGAGGCGCTGAGCAGTTCTTC.

The CDR3 sequence: CASSGSLRGMGYEQYF. CDR3 bases: TGCGCCAGCAGTGGTTCGTTACGGGGGATGGGCTACGAGCAGTACTTC. This chain joins TRBV10-2 and TRBJ2-7; possibly TRBD2 for D (6 bases). This CDR3 has 16 amino acids. Trimming removed 4 bases at V and 3 bases at J, with 19 bases between. Germline lookup yields CDR1 WSHSY and CDR2 SAAADI.

The chain links TRBV7-9 to TRBJ2-1; 7 positions agree with TRBD1. The germline V gene encodes CDR1 SEHNR and CDR2 FQNEAQ (reference sequence). This CDR3 spans 14 amino acids. V shed 4 bases, J shed 5 bases, and the junction held 5 bases outside the gene matches. The CDR3 sequence: CASSWTGTDNEQFF. The CDR3 region has the DNA TGTGCCAGCAGCTGGACCGGGACAGACAATGAGCAGTTCTTC.

V is TRBV10-1 and J is TRBJ1-6; D gene unclear. V was pared by 4 bases and J by 7 bases, with 11 bases between. The CDR3 is 14 amino acids. Germline assignment: CDR1 WNHNN and CDR2 SYGVQD (reference sequence). The CDR3 sequence is CASSASGSNSPLHF. The CDR3 DNA sequence: TGCGCCAGCAGTGCCAGCGGGAGCAATTCACCCCTCCACTTT.

The count of this clone is one. This chain connects TRBV9 to TRBJ1-2; maybe TRBD1 (5 bases). The germline V gene encodes CDR1 SGDLS and CDR2 YYNGEE. The CDR3 extends over 15 amino acids. V lost 0 bases to trimming and J lost 6 bases, with 15 bases between them. The CDR3 nucleotides read TGTGCCAGCAGCGTAGAAGCCAGGGAATTAGATGGCTACACCTTC. Protein sequence: CASSVEARELDGYTF.

V usage is TRBV19 and J usage is TRBJ1-2, with D uncertain. Germline assignment: CDR1 LNHDA and CDR2 SQIVND (reference sequence). CDR3 length: 13 amino acids. Trimming stripped 5 bases from V and 2 bases from J, with 9 bases between. The CDR3 sequence is CASSPHLNYGYTF. CDR3 sequence (DNA): TGTGCCAGTAGTCCCCACTTGAACTATGGCTACACCTTC.

This chain links TRBV9 with TRBJ1-1, with 10 bases aligning to TRBD1. The CDR3 spans 13 residues. The J segment lost 4 bases and the V segment lost 3 bases, leaving 0 bases of the junction unmatched. Germline V CDR1 and CDR2: SGDLS, YYNGEE. CDR3 loop: CASSGDRGTEAFF. In nucleotides, the CDR3 is TGTGCCAGCAGCGGGGACAGGGGCACTGAAGCTTTCTTT.

This clone was picked up a small number of times. This chain links TRBV7-9 with TRBJ2-7, with D hard to call. The CDR3 extends over 13 amino acids. The V end was cut by 5 bases, the J end by 3 bases, with 11 bases between. Germline CDR1 reads SEHNR; CDR2 reads FQNEAQ (reference sequence). Written as DNA, the CDR3 is TGTGCCAGCAGCCCAGTGGGCGACTACGAGCAGTACTTC. This sequence encodes CASSPVGDYEQYF.

This clone was seen a handful of times. The chain recombines TRBV7-9 with TRBJ2-2; TRBD2 matches at 8 bases. From germline, CDR1 is SEHNR and CDR2 FQNEAQ (reference sequence). CDR3 length equals 15 residues. V lost 5 bases, J lost 6 bases, and 8 bases stayed unmatched. The DNA for the CDR3 is TGTGCCAGCAGCCCCCGGGGGGGGCTCCCCGGGGAGCTGTTTTTT. It translates to CASSPRGGLPGELFF.

The V and J genes are TRBV19 and TRBJ2-7; 11 nucleotides line up with TRBD2. Germline V gene lookup returns CDR1 LNHDA and CDR2 SQIVND (reference sequence). Germline trimming cut 4 bases from V and 7 bases from J; bases unmatched to any gene: 18. This CDR3 contains 18 residues. CDR3 coding DNA: TGTGCCAGTAGTACCCGGTACCCCATAGCGGGAGGGCCGGGGGAGCAGTACTTC. Protein sequence: CASSTRYPIAGGPGEQYF.

The chain recombines TRBV6-6 with TRBJ1-1, with D tentatively TRBD1 (5 bases). V was clipped by 2 bases and J by 5 bases, with 12 bases between them. Germline V gene data show CDR1 as MNHNY and CDR2 as SVGAGI (reference sequence). The CDR3 runs to 14 residues. CDR3 DNA sequence: TGTGCCAGCAGTTACGTTGGGGGAGGAACTGAAGCTTTCTTT. This translates into CASSYVGGGTEAFF.

This chain connects TRBV28 to TRBJ2-7; possibly TRBD1 for D (5 bases). Trimming cost V 2 bases and J 2 bases, with 10 bases left between them. Germline CDR1 is MDHEN and CDR2 is SYDVKM. The CDR3 sequence is 14 residues long. CDR3 bases: TGTGCCAGCAGTTTACAGGGTCCGGCCTACGAGCAGTACTTC. It is translated as CASSLQGPAYEQYF.

This clone occurred once. The chain couples TRBV28 to TRBJ2-3; D perhaps matches TRBD1 (5 bases). Between the trimmed V and J ends, which lost 2 bases and 3 bases, there was a span of 9 bases. In germline, CDR1 is MDHEN, CDR2 SYDVKM. The CDR3 is made up of 14 amino acids. The CDR3 nucleotides are TGTGCCAGCAGTTTAAGGGGAAGTACAGATACGCAGTATTTT. The encoded protein is CASSLRGSTDTQYF.

The rearrangement uses TRBV4-1 and TRBJ1-1; TRBD1 matches at 12 bases. This CDR3 is 18 amino acids long. With 3 bases clipped from V and 1 base from J, the junction kept 9 bases outside the gene matches. CDR1 is MGHRA, CDR2 YSYEKL, per germline. DNA for the CDR3: TGCGCCAGCAGCCACCAACGGGACAGGGGGCCCAAGAACACTGAAGCTTTCTTT. This encodes CASSHQRDRGPKNTEAFF.

The rearrangement joins TRBV14 to TRBJ2-7, with a weak D call TRBD1 (5 bases). The CDR3 contains 18 residues. Germline assignment: CDR1 SGHDN and CDR2 FVKESK. Trimming shortened V by 3 bases and J by 0 bases, and 21 bases separated the two germline ends. The DNA of the CDR3 is TGTGCCAGCAGCCAGAGCCGTCCCGAGAGACAGCTCTCCTACGAGCAGTACTTC. This encodes CASSQSRPERQLSYEQYF.